What follows are 27 T cell receptor beta chains derived from one specimen sequenced in a study of CD8 T cells in ankylosing spondylitis. TCRdb re-derived calls from the 5' RACE reads in MiXCR, one entry per CDR3 protein. The sample has 150,000 to 200,000 distinct CDR3 sequences, around a tenth seen once. Specimen: blood, either unsorted or a sorted T cell fraction (not recorded which). The receptors derive from a male donor with ankylosing spondylitis or in good health (not recorded which).

Ten or more counts support this clonotype. The chain recombines TRBV27 with TRBJ2-7, with 7 bases lining up with TRBD1. The CDR3 is 14 residues long. Germline-derived CDR1 and CDR2 are MNHEY and SMNVEV (reference sequence). V lost 2 bases to trimming and J lost 4 bases; unmatched junction nucleotides: 5. The CDR3 region has the DNA TGTGCCAGCAGTTTAAAGGGGGCGGGTTACGAGCAGTACTTC. Translated, it gives CASSLKGAGYEQYF.

This clonotype was seen at least ten times. The rearrangement joins TRBV3-1 to TRBJ2-1; D unclear. CDR3 size: 14 residues. Trimming cost V 0 bases and J 4 bases, with 7 bases left between them. Germline V gene lookup returns CDR1 LGHDT and CDR2 YNNKEL (reference sequence). In DNA, the CDR3 is TGTGCCAGCAGCCAAGAGAACGTATACAATGAGCAGTTCTTC. This gives the protein CASSQENVYNEQFF.

The chain carries TRBV4-3 and TRBJ2-7; D not certain. The CDR3 sequence is 16 residues long. Trimming removed 0 bases at V and 2 bases at J, with 14 bases between. The germline gives CDR1 LGHNA, CDR2 YSLEER. This CDR3 is CASSQEAGPRTYEQYF. CDR3 nucleotides: TGCGCCAGCAGCCAAGAGGCCGGCCCTAGAACCTACGAGCAGTACTTC.

This clonotype was seen at least ten times. J is TRBJ1-5 and V is TRBV6-1; D perhaps matches TRBD1 (6 bases). Germline V gene sequence: CDR1 MNHNS, CDR2 SASEGT. V lost 6 bases and J lost 0, with 12 bases in between. The CDR3 is made up of 15 amino acids. CDR3 DNA sequence: TGTGCCAGCAGGTCGGACAGAAATAGCAATCAGCCCCAGCATTTT. This codes for CASRSDRNSNQPQHF.

This clonotype was counted at least ten times. V gene TRBV5-1 combines with J gene TRBJ2-1; 11 bases line up with TRBD2. This CDR3 has 16 amino acids. The V segment lost 1 base and the J segment 8 bases; nucleotides outside the gene matches: 8. Germline lookup yields CDR1 SGHRS and CDR2 YFSETQ. The CDR3 protein is CASSLRPTSGTDEQFF. In DNA, the CDR3 is TGCGCCAGCAGCTTGAGACCGACTAGCGGGACCGATGAGCAGTTCTTC.

The chain combines TRBV13 with TRBJ2-3; D might be TRBD2 (6 bases). Per the germline V gene, CDR1 is PRHDT and CDR2 is FYEKMQ (reference sequence). The CDR3 contains 17 residues. The V end was cut by 7 bases, the J end by 4 bases, with 24 bases between. The CDR3: CASIRYQGVASADTQYF. Here the CDR3 DNA reads TGTGCCAGCATCCGGTACCAAGGAGTTGCTAGCGCAGATACGCAGTATTTT.

This rearrangement joins TRBV4-3 to TRBJ2-2; 11 nucleotides align to TRBD2. This CDR3 is 16 amino acids long. V shed 6 bases, J shed 3 bases, and the junction held 6 bases outside the gene matches. Germline V gene data show CDR1 as LGHNA and CDR2 as YSLEER. CDR3 amino acids: CASSDSGGVDTGELFF. In DNA, the CDR3 is TGCGCCAGCAGTGATAGCGGGGGGGTTGACACCGGGGAGCTGTTTTTT.

In its sample, this clonotype was seen many times. The chain combines TRBV5-1 with TRBJ1-1, with 7 bases that match TRBD1. This CDR3 spans 17 amino acids. After removal of 0 bases from V and 0 bases from J, the junction contained 8 bases not matched to a gene. CDR1 and CDR2 (germline): SGHRS, YFSETQ. The CDR3, as DNA: TGCGCCAGCAGCTTGGTGTCGGGACAGAGAATGAACACTGAAGCTTTCTTT. This gives the protein CASSLVSGQRMNTEAFF.

This clonotype was counted ten times or more. This chain connects TRBV14 to TRBJ1-1; 11 bases agree with TRBD1. The CDR3 extends over 16 amino acids. V trimming: 1 base; J trimming: 1 base; junction bases outside the gene matches: 2. Germline CDR1 SGHDN, CDR2 FVKESK. The CDR3 here is CASSQGDRGRNTEAFF. DNA of the CDR3: TGTGCCAGCAGCCAAGGGGACAGGGGGAGGAACACTGAAGCTTTCTTT. The full variable domain, with the rest looked up from reference TRBV14 and TRBJ1-1, is EAGVTQFPSHSVIEKGQTVTLRCDPISGHDNLYWYRRVMGKEIKFLLHFVKESKQDESGMPNNRFLAERTGGTYSTLKVQPAELEDSGVYFCASSQGDRGRNTEAFFGQGTRLTVV.

At least ten counts were recorded for this clonotype. The rearrangement links TRBV5-4 to TRBJ1-2; 8 nucleotides match TRBD1. There are 16 residues in the CDR3. V gave up 5 bases and J gave up 6 bases; unmatched junction bases: 15. Per the germline V gene, CDR1 is SGHNT and CDR2 is YYREEE (reference sequence). The CDR3 loop is CASRHLTGEISHGYTF. CDR3 nucleotides: TGTGCCAGCAGACACCTGACAGGGGAAATCTCTCATGGCTACACCTTC.

This clonotype occurred many times. The CDR3 coding sequence is TGTGCCAGCAGCTTGACCGCAGTCCTCTCTGGAAACACCATATATTTT. Amino acid sequence: CASSLTAVLSGNTIYF. The chain links TRBV5-5 to TRBJ1-3; D uncertain. With 1 base removed from V and 0 bases from J, the gap between germline ends came to 11 bases. The CDR3 totals 16 residues. CDR1 SGHKS and CDR2 YYEKEE come from the germline V gene (reference sequence).

This chain links TRBV12-2 with TRBJ2-7; the DNA was not used to check the table's D call, TRBD1. TRBV12-2 is marked as a pseudogene. The CDR3 totals 16 residues. The CDR3 is CASRLKGQGCSYEQYF. The DNA of the CDR3 is TGTGCAAGTCGCTTAAAGGGACAGGGTTGCTCCTACGAGCAGTACTTC.

This clonotype was seen repeatedly, ten times or more. V usage is TRBV10-3 and J usage is TRBJ1-2; 8 bases align to TRBD1. The CDR3 runs 16 residues. J gave up 4 bases and V 2 bases, and 9 bases lay outside the gene matches. Germline-derived CDR1 and CDR2 are ENHRY and SYGVKD. The CDR3 region is CAISEGRGPPAYGYTF. For the CDR3, the DNA is TGTGCCATCAGTGAGGGCAGGGGGCCGCCTGCCTATGGCTACACCTTC.

This clonotype occurred many times. The J gene is TRBJ1-2, the V gene TRBV5-5, with D unclear. Trimming left V 1 base short and J 2 bases short, with 9 bases between. There are 14 residues in the CDR3. CDR1 is SGHKS, CDR2 YYEKEE, per germline (reference sequence). CDR3 sequence reads: CASSLTDWNYGYTF. The CDR3 DNA reads as TGTGCCAGCAGCTTGACAGATTGGAACTATGGCTACACCTTC.

The genes are TRBV6-1 and TRBJ1-1; D is undetermined. The V end lost 3 bases, the J end lost 1 base, and 9 bases lay between the germline ends. The CDR3 sequence is 14 residues long. Germline lookup yields CDR1 MNHNS and CDR2 SASEGT. The CDR3 DNA follows: TGTGCCAGCAGTGATTGGGCCTCGAACACTGAAGCTTTCTTT. Residues: CASSDWASNTEAFF.

This clonotype has a single count. Possible read error: a much larger clone is one base away. V gene TRBV7-8 combines with J gene TRBJ2-1; no firm D call. Germline CDR1 is SGHVS and CDR2 is FQNEAQ. This CDR3 contains 15 residues. The CDR3 loop reads CASSLAGVSYNDQFF. The CDR3 nucleotides read TGTGCCAGCAGCTTAGCGGGTGTCTCCTACAATGATCAGTTCTTC. Filled out from reference TRBV7-8 and TRBJ2-1, the complete variable domain reads GAGVSQSPRYKVAKRGQDVALRCDPISGHVSLFWYQQALGQGPEFLTYFQNEAQLDKSGLPSDRFFAERPEGSVSTLKIQRTQQEDSAVYLCASSLAGVSYNDQFFGPGTRLTVL.

In its sample, this clonotype was seen many times. The V call is TRBV7-8, the J call TRBJ2-1, with a tentative D call TRBD1 (5 bases). V lost 2 bases and J lost 5, with 13 bases in between. Germline V gives CDR1 SGHVS, CDR2 FQNEAQ. The CDR3 is 15 amino acids. CDR3 sequence (DNA): TGTGCCAGCAGCTTATACAGGAGTCCTGACAATGAGCAGTTCTTC. Its protein product is CASSLYRSPDNEQFF.

This chain links TRBV18 with TRBJ2-3; D is perhaps TRBD2 (6 bases). Trimming stripped 4 bases from V and 7 bases from J, with 15 bases between. Per the germline V gene, CDR1 is KGHSH and CDR2 is LQKENI. The CDR3 is 14 amino acids. CDR3 amino acids: CASSRDEGGNTQYF. The CDR3 DNA reads TGTGCCAGCTCACGAGATGAGGGAGGCAATACGCAGTATTTT. Drawing the rest from reference TRBV18 and TRBJ2-3, the complete variable domain is NAGVMQNPRHLVRRRGQEARLRCSPMKGHSHVYWYRQLPEEGLKFMVYLQKENIIDESGMPKERFSAEFPKEGPSILRIQQVVRGDSAAYFCASSRDEGGNTQYFGPGTRLTVL.

This clonotype was seen only a few times. The chain recombines TRBV11-3 with TRBJ2-7, with D perhaps TRBD2 (7 bases). Between the trimmed V and J ends, which lost 4 bases and 3 bases, there was a span of 16 bases. Looked up from germline, CDR1 is SGHNT and CDR2 is YENEEA. The CDR3 spans 15 residues. The CDR3 is CASSSRGGTIYEQYF. Here the CDR3 DNA reads TGTGCCAGCAGCTCGAGGGGGGGAACGATCTACGAGCAGTACTTC.

This clonotype appeared many times. The V and J genes are TRBV10-3 and TRBJ2-1, with TRBD2 matching over 7 bases. With 3 bases clipped from V and 0 bases from J, the junction kept 5 bases outside the gene matches. The V gene's germline CDR1 is ENHRY and CDR2 SYGVKD. The CDR3 loop spans 16 amino acids. The CDR3: CAISDRGGSSYNEQFF. The DNA for the CDR3 is TGTGCCATCAGTGATCGGGGCGGGAGCTCCTACAATGAGCAGTTCTTC.

This clonotype was counted a few times. This rearrangement joins TRBV3-1 to TRBJ1-5; TRBD1 agrees at 7 bases. This CDR3 has 17 amino acids. Per the germline V gene, CDR1 is LGHDT and CDR2 is YNNKEL (reference sequence). J gave up 1 base and V 1 base, and 7 bases lay outside the gene matches. The CDR3: CASSQGGGGGSNQPQHF. The CDR3 DNA reads as TGTGCCAGCAGCCAAGGTGGAGGGGGCGGGAGCAATCAGCCCCAGCATTTT.

The genes are TRBV5-1 and TRBJ2-7; 7 positions agree with TRBD1. The V segment lost 4 bases and the J segment 0 bases; nucleotides outside the gene matches: 4. Germline V gives CDR1 SGHRS, CDR2 YFSETQ. The CDR3 is 14 amino acids. CDR3 protein: CASSGTGDSYEQYF. In DNA, the CDR3 is TGCGCCAGCAGCGGCACAGGGGACTCCTACGAGCAGTACTTC.

This clonotype was recorded many times. The rearrangement uses TRBV12-3 or TRBV12-4 and TRBJ2-3; D is ambiguous. This CDR3 region has 15 residues. V lost 5 bases to trimming and J lost 0 bases, with 12 bases between them. The CDR3 nucleotides read TGTGCCAGCAGTCAACCTGCAGTGAGCACAGATACGCAGTATTTT. Translation: CASSQPAVSTDTQYF.

In its sample, this clonotype was seen a few times. The chain joins TRBV12-2 to TRBJ2-5; the table's TRBD2 call for D was not verified on the DNA. TRBV12-2 is described as a pseudogene. The CDR3 consists of 21 residues. CDR3 loop: CASRLGPRQERLAGDVETQYF. CDR3 in DNA: TGTGCAAGTCGCTTAGGCCCCCGGCAGGAAAGACTAGCGGGAGACGTTGAGACCCAGTACTTC.

The rearrangement uses TRBV5-1 and TRBJ1-1, with D possibly being TRBD1 (6 bases). The CDR3 length is 13 residues. Germline CDR1 SGHRS, CDR2 YFSETQ. Trimming pared 1 base from V and 6 bases from J, leaving 10 bases between. CDR3 in DNA: TGCGCCAGCAGCTTGACGGGGGCAGCTGAAGCTTTCTTT. This codes for CASSLTGAAEAFF.

This clonotype was seen at least ten times. The CDR3: CASSPGTENTEAFF. For the CDR3, the DNA is TGCGCCAGCAGCCCTGGGACGGAGAACACTGAAGCTTTCTTT. The chain couples TRBV5-1 to TRBJ1-1, with D perhaps TRBD1 (5 bases). The V end was cut by 4 bases, the J end by 1 base, with 11 bases between. The CDR3 is 14 residues long. Germline V gene data show CDR1 as SGHRS and CDR2 as YFSETQ.

This clonotype was seen at least ten times. Here the CDR3 reads CASSRVFHLAGELFF. CDR3 nucleotide sequence: TGTGCCAGCAGCCGGGTCTTTCATTTAGCCGGGGAGCTGTTTTTT. The genes are TRBV14 and TRBJ2-2, with D uncertain. The V end lost 4 bases, the J end lost 6 bases, and 15 bases lay between the germline ends. The CDR3 sequence is 15 residues long. From germline, CDR1 is SGHDN and CDR2 FVKESK.